The 5 T cell receptor beta chains reported below all come from one sample, sequenced in a study of blood T cell repertoires in COVID-19 (dated by TCRdb to 2018 to 2020). Receptor amplification or capture employed the immunoSEQ multiplex PCR assay. TCRdb retrieved this table from immuneACCESS and kept in-frame rearrangements only. Not all clones are present; in checked studies, unresolved V genes account for under half, and no reason is known for the remainder. The sample includes about 190,000 clones, with around 90% observed a single time. The top ten clonotypes cover around 7% of the sample. Sequences were obtained from peripheral blood. These receptors all come from a man in his forties with acute or convalescent COVID-19.

This clone showed up just once. The chain has TRBV6-5 and TRBJ1-6; 10 bases align to TRBD1. Looked up from germline, CDR1 is MNHEY and CDR2 is SVGAGI. The CDR3 contains 14 residues. Unmatched junction bases numbered 6, after V lost 8 bases and J lost 8 bases. In DNA, the CDR3 is TGTGCCAGCGCCGGGACAGGGGCAGATTCACCCCTCCACTTT. Translated: CASAGTGADSPLHF.

DNA for the CDR3: TGTGCCAGCTCACGAGGATGGGGCGCGGATGAAAAACTGTTTTTT. It encodes CASSRGWGADEKLFF. This chain uses TRBV18 with TRBJ1-4; D might be TRBD1 (5 bases). Germline CDR1 and CDR2: KGHSH and LQKENI. V was cut by 4 bases and J by 6 bases, with 15 bases left in between. The CDR3 loop spans 15 amino acids. The full variable domain, in which reference TRBV18 and TRBJ1-4 provide the parts outside the CDR3, is NAGVMQNPRHLVRRRGQEARLRCSPMKGHSHVYWYRQLPEEGLKFMVYLQKENIIDESGMPKERFSAEFPKEGPSILRIQQVVRGDSAAYFCASSRGWGADEKLFFGSGTQLSVL.

The V and J genes are TRBV5-5 and TRBJ1-1; D unresolved. Germline V gene lookup returns CDR1 SGHKS and CDR2 YYEKEE (reference sequence). V was cut by 0 bases and J by 2 bases, with 8 bases left in between. The CDR3 covers 14 residues. CDR3 bases: TGTGCCAGCAGCTTGGTGTCAGGTAACACTGAAGCTTTCTTT. It yields the protein CASSLVSGNTEAFF.

The chain uses TRBV6-2 or TRBV6-3 and TRBJ1-1; 8 nucleotides agree with TRBD1. Germline V gene sequence: CDR1 MNHEY, CDR2 SVGEGT. The CDR3 contains 15 residues. V lost 0 bases to trimming and J lost 5 bases; unmatched junction nucleotides: 5. CDR3 amino acids: CASSYSGTGLTEAFF. CDR3 coding DNA: TGTGCCAGCAGTTACTCGGGGACAGGACTTACTGAAGCTTTCTTT.

The V gene is TRBV4-2, the J gene TRBJ1-6, with unresolved D. The CDR3 length is 11 residues. Germline values: CDR1 LGHNA, CDR2 YNFKEQ. Between the trimmed V and J ends, which lost 1 base and 16 bases, there was a span of 8 bases. The CDR3 DNA reads TGTGCCAGCAGCCAAGGCGGTCAGCTCCACTTT. It codes for CASSQGGQLHF.